This TCR beta chain was sequenced during a study of cytomegalovirus exposure and HLA in healthy donors. Study context: Within an early data release were approximately 85 million unique TCRs drawn from HLA-typed donors.

PCR was performed using 60 Vbeta and 13 Jbeta primers. Repertoires were generated with immunoSEQ multiplex PCR, while TCRdb's copy carries only in-frame clones and drops some. The sample totals around 70,000 clones. With regard to this clone: Its antigen is still unknown.

Study-level results: In an earlier analysis, in 540 or so donors, most V segments appeared productive either ~90% or ~30% of the time.

CDR3 length: 15 residues. V lost 3 bases, J lost 5 bases, and 4 bases stayed unmatched. Germline loops: CDR1 SGDLS, CDR2 YYNGEE. This clonotype originated in a man between 35 and 55 years old in good health and CMV-seronegative. The chain combines TRBV9 with TRBJ1-6; 8 bases are shared with TRBD1. Sequencing was performed on PBMCs. CDR3 protein: CASSARTGNNSPLHF. CDR3 nucleotide sequence: TGTGCCAGCAGCGCTCGGACAGGGAATAATTCACCCCTCCACTTT. The full variable domain, rest sourced from reference TRBV9 and TRBJ1-6, is DSGVTQTPKHLITATGQRVTLRCSPRSGDLSVYWYQQSLDQGLQFLIQYYNGEERAKGNILERFSAQQFPDLHSELNLSSLELGDSALYFCASSARTGNNSPLHFGNGTRLTVT.